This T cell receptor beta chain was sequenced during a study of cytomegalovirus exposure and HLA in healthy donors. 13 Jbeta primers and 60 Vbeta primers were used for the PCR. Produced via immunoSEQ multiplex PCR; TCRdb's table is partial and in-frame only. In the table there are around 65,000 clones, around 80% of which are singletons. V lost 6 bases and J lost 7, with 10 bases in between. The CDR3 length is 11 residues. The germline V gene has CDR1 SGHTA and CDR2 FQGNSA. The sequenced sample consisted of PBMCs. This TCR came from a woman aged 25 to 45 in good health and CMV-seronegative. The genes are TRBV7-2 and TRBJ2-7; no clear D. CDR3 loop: CASREREEQYF. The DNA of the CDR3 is TGTGCCAGCAGGGAGCGCGAAGAGCAGTACTTC. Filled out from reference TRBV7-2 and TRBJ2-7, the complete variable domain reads GAGVSQSPSNKVTEKGKDVELRCDPISGHTALYWYRQSLGQGLEFLIYFQGNSAPDKSGLPSDRFSAERTGGSVSTLTIQRTQQEDSAVYLCASREREEQYFGPGTRLTVT.